This T cell receptor (beta chain) emerged from a study of blood T cell repertoires in COVID-19. Whole-study context: Both acute and convalescent COVID-19 samples were obtained from the United States, Italy and Spain.

V shed 10 bases and J 10 bases; nucleotides not matched to a gene: 7. There are 12 residues in the CDR3. Germline V lookup: CDR1 MNHEY, CDR2 SVGAGI. Only one count was recorded for this clone. Using immunoSEQ multiplex PCR, the repertoire was profiled, and TCRdb retains in-frame clones only, with some absent. The sample contains 230,000 or so clones, 80% to 90% of which appear only once. Material: peripheral blood. V usage is TRBV6-5 and J usage is TRBJ1-3; the match to TRBD1 covers 10 bases. The sequence derives from a man aged 40-55 years with active or convalescent COVID-19. The CDR3 is CAIGRQGATIYF. The CDR3 DNA is TGTGCCATCGGCAGACAGGGGGCGACCATATATTTT.